This TCR beta chain was sequenced for a study of T cells in Graves' hyperthyroidism and ophthalmopathy. Study outcomes and limitations: The majority of expanded thyroid clonotypes above 0.001 also appeared in blood. Using 13 V-J features, a model discriminated ophthalmopathy from stable hyperthyroidism. The model anticipated ophthalmopathy a median approximately 6.6 months pre-onset.

This clonotype was observed a few times. Its specificity is unknown. There are 14 residues in the CDR3. Looked up from germline, CDR1 is DFQATT and CDR2 is SNEGSKA (reference sequence). The junction had 5 bases not matched to a gene; V was cut back by 5 bases and J by 0 bases. The CDR3 regions of TCR beta were amplified from RNA transcripts. RT-PCR in the first round (using the HTBI primer set) targeted the TCR CDR3. One entry per CDR3 protein, called by TCRdb with MiXCR from the multiplex PCR reads. There are some 550,000 distinct CDR3 sequences in the sample; more than 15% occur only once, and roughly 3% lies in the top ten. Together with thyroid ultrasound, orbital computed tomography, serum thyroxine and TRAb, clinical symptoms were used for diagnoses.

This TCR was sampled from a woman between 35 and 50 years old with Graves' ophthalmopathy. Material: blood. The V and J genes are TRBV20-1 and TRBJ1-1, with TRBD1 matching 8 bases. The CDR3 here is CSASPTGVNTEAFF. In DNA form, the CDR3 reads TGCAGTGCTTCTCCGACAGGGGTGAACACTGAAGCTTTCTTT.